This T cell receptor beta chain came from a study of blood T cells in healthy people across ages. Primers used in a second PCR of roughly 6 to 11 cycles were a sample-barcoded 5' primer and a J-beta primer mix. Using its own MiXCR run on the 5' RACE reads, TCRdb lists one record per CDR3 protein. The sample lists 1.5 million to 2 million distinct CDR3 sequences; roughly 27% were seen once. V was pared by 4 bases and J by 4 bases, with 24 bases between. CDR1 is SGHTA and CDR2 is FQGNSA in the germline V gene. The CDR3 length is 18 residues. This clonotype was observed a few times. The sample comprised blood. The chain links TRBV7-2 to TRBJ2-3; possible D gene TRBD2, 6 bases. The receptor was isolated from a woman between 25 and 40 years old in good health. CDR3 protein: CASSSGPPSVGTADTQYF. The CDR3 region has the DNA TGTGCCAGCAGCTCGGGTCCGCCTAGCGTCGGGACCGCAGATACGCAGTATTTT.